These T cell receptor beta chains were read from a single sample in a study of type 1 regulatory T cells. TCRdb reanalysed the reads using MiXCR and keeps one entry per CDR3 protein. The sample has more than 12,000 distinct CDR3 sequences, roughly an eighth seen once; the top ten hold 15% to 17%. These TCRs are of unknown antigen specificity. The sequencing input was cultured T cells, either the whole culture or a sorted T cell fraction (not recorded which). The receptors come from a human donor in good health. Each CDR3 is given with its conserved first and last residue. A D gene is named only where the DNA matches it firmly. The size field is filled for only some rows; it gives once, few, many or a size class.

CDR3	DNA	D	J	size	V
CASSQTRRTYEQYF	TGTGCCAGCAGCCAGACTAGAAGAACTTACGAGCAGTACTTC	NA	TRBJ2-7	few	TRBV7-2
CSVMGGTDTQYF	TGCAGTGTGATGGGGGGTACAGATACGCAGTATTTT	NA	TRBJ2-3	NA	TRBV20-1
CASSSRHYGYTF	TGTGCCAGCAGTTCCAGACACTATGGCTACACCTTC	NA	TRBJ1-2	many	TRBV28
CASSSGHSYEQYF	TGTGCCAGCAGTTCAGGACACTCCTACGAGCAGTACTTC	NA	TRBJ2-7	NA	TRBV28
CSAHLAGVAKNIQYF	TGCAGTGCCCATCTAGCGGGGGTAGCCAAAAACATTCAGTACTTC	TRBD2	TRBJ2-4	few	TRBV20-1
CASSLIGAQETQYF	TGTGCCAGCAGCTTAATCGGGGCTCAAGAGACCCAGTACTTC	NA	TRBJ2-5	NA	TRBV5-6
CASSYSRWDSYEQYF	TGTGCCAGCAGTTACTCGAGGTGGGACTCCTACGAGCAGTACTTC	NA	TRBJ2-7	many	TRBV6-5
CASSLGTQEAGELFF	TGCGCCAGCAGCTTGGGGACCCAGGAGGCCGGGGAGCTGTTTTTT	NA	TRBJ2-2	NA	TRBV5-1
CASRTRTSARDEQYF	TGTGCCAGCAGGACCAGGACTAGCGCGAGGGACGAGCAGTACTTC	TRBD2	TRBJ2-7	NA	TRBV6-2/TRBV6-3
CASSLLQKLTEAFF	TGTGCCAGCAGCTTATTACAGAAGCTCACTGAAGCTTTCTTT	NA	TRBJ1-1	many	TRBV7-9
CASRRPGRETQYF	TGCGCCAGCAGGCGGCCGGGAAGGGAGACCCAGTACTTC	NA	TRBJ2-5	many	TRBV5-1
CATSERPSYNEQFF	TGTGCCACCAGTGAACGGCCCTCCTACAATGAGCAGTTCTTC	NA	TRBJ2-1	many	TRBV24-1
CASSPVENTEAFF	TGTGCCAGCTCACCGGTGGAGAACACTGAAGCTTTCTTT	NA	TRBJ1-1	many	TRBV18
CASSREGDTQYF	TGTGCCAGCAGCCGTGAGGGAGATACGCAGTATTTT	NA	TRBJ2-3	many	TRBV5-5
CSARGDRGVRPQHF	TGCAGTGCTAGAGGCGACAGGGGGGTAAGGCCCCAGCATTTT	TRBD1	TRBJ1-5	many	TRBV20-1
CASRGTSSSEQYF	TGCGCCAGCAGAGGGACTTCGTCGTCCGAGCAGTACTTC	NA	TRBJ2-7	many	TRBV5-1
CASSRQGPFYEQYF	TGTGCCAGCTCAAGACAGGGTCCCTTCTACGAGCAGTACTTC	TRBD1	TRBJ2-7	many	TRBV25-1
CATSRDPGLAGAPETQYF	TGTGCCACCAGCAGGGACCCCGGACTAGCGGGAGCCCCAGAGACCCAGTACTTC	TRBD2	TRBJ2-5	NA	TRBV15
CASSKVAEQYF	TGTGCCAGCAGCAAGGTGGCTGAGCAGTACTTC	NA	TRBJ2-7	medium-sized	TRBV11-2
CASNWAVGETQYF	TGTGCCAGCAATTGGGCCGTGGGGGAGACCCAGTACTTC	NA	TRBJ2-5	many	TRBV6-1
CASSRTGGGNYGYTF	TGTGCCAGCAGCCGGACAGGGGGCGGGAACTATGGCTACACCTTC	TRBD1	TRBJ1-2	many	TRBV27
CSAPGGAGGLKNIQYF	TGCAGTGCTCCCGGGGGAGCGGGAGGCCTTAAAAACATTCAGTACTTC	TRBD2	TRBJ2-4	NA	TRBV20-1
CASSHHRTSQYGYEQYF	TGTGCCAGCAGCCACCACCGGACCTCCCAGTACGGGTACGAGCAGTACTTC	NA	TRBJ2-7	many	TRBV4-2
CASSSIGGRTGANVLTF	TGCGCCAGCAGCTCTATCGGGGGGCGAACTGGGGCCAACGTCCTGACTTTC	NA	TRBJ2-6	NA	TRBV5-1
CASSSSGLAATYEQYF	TGTGCCAGCAGTTCCTCGGGACTAGCGGCTACCTACGAGCAGTACTTC	TRBD2	TRBJ2-7	many	TRBV27
CASRFRREVTYNEQFF	TGTGCCAGCAGGTTTCGGCGGGAGGTAACCTACAATGAGCAGTTCTTC	TRBD2	TRBJ2-1	medium-sized	TRBV6-1
CSVAPGGMNTEAFF	TGCAGCGTTGCTCCCGGGGGCATGAACACTGAAGCTTTCTTT	NA	TRBJ1-1	many	TRBV29-1
CASSPGRVVYGYTF	TGTGCCAGCTCACCCGGCAGGGTCGTGTATGGCTACACCTTC	NA	TRBJ1-2	few	TRBV18
CASSPSGRGMFEQFF	TGTGCCAGCAGCCCAAGCGGGAGAGGTATGTTTGAGCAGTTCTTC	TRBD2	TRBJ2-1	few	TRBV7-2
CASSLVQGSTGELFF	TGTGCCAGCAGTTTAGTCCAGGGAAGCACCGGGGAACTGTTTTTT	NA	TRBJ2-2	NA	TRBV27
CAISELPSGVNIQYF	TGTGCCATCAGTGAGTTGCCTTCAGGGGTCAACATTCAGTACTTC	NA	TRBJ2-4	many	TRBV10-3
CAWGKSGPQHF	TGTGCCTGGGGGAAATCGGGGCCCCAGCATTTT	NA	TRBJ1-5	many	TRBV30
CSVAGGRGEQFF	TGCAGCGTTGCGGGGGGCAGGGGTGAGCAGTTCTTC	NA	TRBJ2-1	NA	TRBV29-1
CSARASGRDTQYF	TGCAGTGCTAGGGCTAGCGGGAGAGATACGCAGTATTTT	TRBD2	TRBJ2-3	few	TRBV20-1
CASSTNRVSGEQFF	TGTGCCAGCAGCACAAACAGGGTCTCAGGTGAGCAGTTCTTC	NA	TRBJ2-1	many	TRBV12-3/TRBV12-4
CATSRPPEEQFF	TGTGCCACCAGCAGACCGCCCGAGGAGCAGTTCTTC	NA	TRBJ2-1	NA	TRBV15
CASSPTGGAQPQHF	TGTGCCAGCAGTCCTACAGGGGGGGCTCAGCCCCAGCATTTT	TRBD1	TRBJ1-5	many	TRBV6-6
CAISHSSGSDEQFF	TGTGCCATCAGCCACTCTAGCGGGAGCGATGAGCAGTTCTTC	TRBD2	TRBJ2-1	many	TRBV10-3
CASSYSYEQYF	TGTGCCAGCAGCTACTCCTACGAGCAGTACTTC	NA	TRBJ2-7	many	TRBV5-6
CASRSTGTYEQYF	TGTGCCAGCAGGTCTACAGGTACCTACGAGCAGTACTTC	NA	TRBJ2-7	many	TRBV12-3/TRBV12-4
CASTPRGVSYNEQFF	TGTGCCAGCACTCCACGGGGGGTCTCCTACAATGAGCAGTTCTTC	TRBD2	TRBJ2-1	many	TRBV7-9
CSVVKGDEKLFF	TGCAGCGTTGTAAAAGGGGATGAAAAACTGTTTTTT	NA	TRBJ1-4	many	TRBV29-1
CASSPTGPITDTQYF	TGTGCCAGCTCACCGACAGGCCCAATCACAGATACGCAGTATTTT	NA	TRBJ2-3	many	TRBV18
CASSLRDRTLSYEQYF	TGTGCCAGCAGCTTGAGGGACAGGACTCTCTCCTACGAGCAGTACTTC	TRBD1	TRBJ2-7	many	TRBV5-5
CASSGGLAGIYEQYF	TGTGCCAGCAGCGGCGGACTAGCGGGGATCTACGAGCAGTACTTC	TRBD2	TRBJ2-7	many	TRBV7-3
CASSTFPPSGNTIYF	TGTGCCAGCAGTACCTTCCCCCCCTCTGGAAACACCATATATTTT	NA	TRBJ1-3	NA	TRBV12-3/TRBV12-4
CSATPGTQWETQYF	TGCAGTGCTACGCCCGGGACTCAGTGGGAGACCCAGTACTTC	NA	TRBJ2-5	NA	TRBV20-1
CAISVGSGSYEQYF	TGTGCCATCAGTGTGGGCTCGGGATCCTACGAGCAGTACTTC	NA	TRBJ2-7	NA	TRBV10-3
CASSYSSSGSLGEQFF	TGTGCCAGCAGTTACTCGTCTAGCGGGAGTCTCGGTGAGCAGTTCTTC	TRBD2	TRBJ2-1	NA	TRBV6-2/TRBV6-3
CASSSYYEQYF	TGTGCCAGCAGCTCGTACTACGAGCAGTACTTC	NA	TRBJ2-7	many	TRBV7-2
CASSRGQAYEQYF	TGCGCCAGCAGCCGGGGACAGGCCTACGAGCAGTACTTC	TRBD1	TRBJ2-7	many	TRBV5-1
CASSLMGTVQNTGELFF	TGTGCCAGCAGTTTGATGGGGACAGTTCAGAACACCGGGGAGCTGTTTTTT	TRBD1	TRBJ2-2	medium-sized	TRBV12-3/TRBV12-4
CSGSGAPETQYF	TGCAGTGGTTCCGGGGCCCCGGAGACCCAGTACTTC	NA	TRBJ2-5	medium-sized	TRBV20-1